What follows are 18 T cell receptor beta chains derived from one specimen sequenced in a study of shared clonotypes between healthy human individuals. Method: immunoSEQ multiplex PCR; TCRdb's copy keeps in-frame clones and lacks some. The data hold about 1.9 million clones, with around 95% observed a single time. The naive CD8 population came from CD45RO-negative cells selected for CCR7, without terminally differentiated effector memory CD45RA+ cells. Sequencing input: naive CD8+ T cells from PBMCs. These receptors were collected from a young man in good health. Some clones in this sample may be carry-over from other donors' samples.

The chain links TRBV15 to TRBJ2-7; unclear D gene. Germline CDR1 is LNHNV and CDR2 is YYDKDF (reference sequence). The CDR3 contains 16 residues. The V and J ends lost 3 bases and 5 bases respectively, with 20 bases between them. Here the CDR3 DNA reads TGTGCCACCAGCAGTCCCAAGGAGAGAACTATTGACGAGCAGTACTTC. This translates into CATSSPKERTIDEQYF. The entire variable domain, with the rest obtained from reference TRBV15 and TRBJ2-7, is as follows: DAMVIQNPRYQVTQFGKPVTLSCSQTLNHNVMYWYQQKSSQAPKLLFHYYDKDFNNEADTPDNFQSRRPNTSFCFLDIRSPGLGDTAMYLCATSSPKERTIDEQYFGPGTRLTVT.

This chain connects TRBV4-1 to TRBJ2-1, with unresolved D. Trimming took 4 bases from V and 3 from J, leaving 10 bases between them. This CDR3 is built from 14 residues. CDR1 MGHRA and CDR2 YSYEKL come from the germline V gene. CDR3 residues: CASSRPDGYNEQFF. The CDR3 nucleotides are TGCGCCAGCAGCCGCCCGGACGGCTACAATGAGCAGTTCTTC.

The gene calls are TRBV4-2 and TRBJ2-1; D is uncertain. The CDR3 has 15 amino acids. The V gene lost 1 base and the J gene lost 0 bases, with 7 bases spanning the gap. CDR1 is LGHNA and CDR2 is YNFKEQ in the germline V gene. The CDR3, as DNA: TGTGCCAGCAGCCAAGGGCCAGGCTCCTACAATGAGCAGTTCTTC. Its protein is CASSQGPGSYNEQFF.

The V gene is TRBV7-9, the J gene TRBJ2-5, with D possibly matching TRBD1 (5 bases). Trimming left V 2 bases short and J 5 bases short, with 12 bases between. The CDR3 has 14 residues. The germline V gene has CDR1 SEHNR and CDR2 FQNEAQ (reference sequence). The CDR3 DNA reads as TGTGCCAGCAGCTTAAGGGGCCGGTGGGAGACCCAGTACTTC. Its translation is CASSLRGRWETQYF.

The CDR3 is CASSLVTSATYEQYF. The CDR3 DNA sequence: TGTGCCAGCAGCTTGGTAACTAGCGCTACCTACGAGCAGTACTTC. The rearrangement uses TRBV7-2 and TRBJ2-7; 7 bases are a match to TRBD2. There are 15 residues in the CDR3. V was pared by 3 bases and J by 2 bases, with 7 bases of the junction left unmatched. Germline assignment: CDR1 SGHTA and CDR2 FQGNSA.

This clone was counted only a few times. This chain joins TRBV7-9 and TRBJ1-2, with D uncertain. Deletions cut 5 bases from V and 5 bases from J, with 12 bases between. Germline CDR1 is SEHNR and CDR2 is FQNEAQ (reference sequence). The CDR3 has 13 amino acids. CDR3 in amino acids: CASSLTELYGYTF. CDR3 in DNA: TGTGCCAGCAGCCTCACTGAGTTGTATGGCTACACCTTC.

V is TRBV7-9 and J is TRBJ1-2; tentative D call: TRBD1 (6 bases). CDR3 size: 15 residues. Trimming pared 7 bases from V and 7 bases from J, leaving 22 bases between. CDR1 and CDR2 (germline): SEHNR, FQNEAQ (reference sequence). The chain's CDR3 is CASTEGVDRMSGYTF. The CDR3 DNA sequence: TGTGCCAGCACTGAGGGGGTAGACAGAATGTCTGGCTACACCTTC.

This chain connects TRBV6-5 to TRBJ2-5, with D unresolved. Germline CDR1 MNHEY, CDR2 SVGAGI. V was pared by 5 bases and J by 5 bases, with 15 bases between. The CDR3 contains 14 residues. The CDR3 protein is CASSPFLKSETQYF. The CDR3 DNA reads TGTGCCAGCAGTCCCTTCCTAAAATCGGAGACCCAGTACTTC.

The chain carries TRBV15 and TRBJ2-7; D is unclear. V was shortened by 5 bases and J by 6 bases, with 11 bases between the two germline ends. Germline V gives CDR1 LNHNV, CDR2 YYDKDF (reference sequence). CDR3 length equals 12 residues. Written as DNA, the CDR3 is TGTGCCACCAGCCCTAGGTTTGGCGAGCAGTACTTC. This encodes CATSPRFGEQYF.

This rearrangement joins TRBV6-5 to TRBJ2-1, with D unresolved. The germline CDR1 and CDR2 sequences are MNHEY and SVGAGI. The CDR3 consists of 14 residues. The V end lost 5 bases, the J end lost 8 bases, and 16 bases lay between the germline ends. The chain's CDR3 is CASSQLGFEHEQFF. CDR3 bases: TGTGCCAGCAGTCAGTTGGGGTTTGAGCATGAGCAGTTCTTC.

This chain connects TRBV4-1 to TRBJ2-1; a weak D match, TRBD2 (6 bases). Germline V CDR1 and CDR2: MGHRA, YSYEKL. The CDR3 runs to 17 residues. V was pared by 4 bases and J by 0 bases, with 16 bases between. CDR3 loop: CASSRRLDFPSYNEQFF. CDR3 nucleotides: TGCGCCAGCAGCCGCCGACTAGATTTTCCCTCCTACAATGAGCAGTTCTTC.

The chain couples TRBV27 to TRBJ2-1; D is unresolved. Trimming took 5 bases from V and 0 from J, leaving 17 bases between them. The germline gives CDR1 MNHEY, CDR2 SMNVEV (reference sequence). The length of the CDR3 is 17 residues. This chain's CDR3 is CASSPPAVTSSYNEQFF. The CDR3 DNA is TGTGCCAGCAGTCCCCCGGCGGTTACGAGCTCCTACAATGAGCAGTTCTTC.

The rearrangement uses TRBV9 and TRBJ1-2; D gene uncertain. The CDR3 totals 18 residues. CDR1 and CDR2 from the germline V gene are SGDLS and YYNGEE. Trimming took off 4 bases at V and 3 bases at J, with 25 bases between the two ends. The CDR3: CASSPHYRGMAAYYGYTF. DNA for the CDR3: TGTGCCAGCAGCCCACACTATCGAGGGATGGCAGCATACTATGGCTACACCTTC. Full variable domain (outside the CDR3, taken from reference TRBV9 and TRBJ1-2): DSGVTQTPKHLITATGQRVTLRCSPRSGDLSVYWYQQSLDQGLQFLIQYYNGEERAKGNILERFSAQQFPDLHSELNLSSLELGDSALYFCASSPHYRGMAAYYGYTFGSGTRLTVV.

The chain couples TRBV10-2 to TRBJ2-1; possible D gene TRBD1, 5 bases. The ends were cut back, 4 bases at V and 10 bases at J, with 14 bases in the middle. Germline lookup yields CDR1 WSHSY and CDR2 SAAADI. The CDR3 has 13 amino acids. DNA for the CDR3: TGCGCCAGCAGTGGGACACCAACAAGAGAGCAGTTCTTC. This translates into CASSGTPTREQFF.

This clone was observed a few times. This rearrangement joins TRBV28 to TRBJ2-4; D perhaps matches TRBD1 (5 bases). This CDR3 has 14 residues. The V gene lost 6 bases and the J gene lost 6 bases, with 15 bases spanning the gap. Germline V gives CDR1 MDHEN, CDR2 SYDVKM. In nucleotides, the CDR3 is TGTGCCAGCAGATCATCCTCTGACAGAAACATTCAGTACTTC. Translated, it gives CASRSSSDRNIQYF.

The gene calls are TRBV9 and TRBJ2-3; no reliable D call. This CDR3 has 15 residues. CDR1 and CDR2 (germline): SGDLS, YYNGEE. V lost 4 bases and J lost 4, with 16 bases in between. Written as DNA, the CDR3 is TGTGCCAGCAGCCCCGACTCCCCCCCTCCAGATACGCAGTATTTT. Its translation is CASSPDSPPPDTQYF.

The V call is TRBV28, the J call TRBJ1-2; D possibly corresponds to TRBD1 (5 bases). Germline values: CDR1 MDHEN, CDR2 SYDVKM. The CDR3 is made up of 16 amino acids. V was pared by 5 bases and J by 3 bases, with 19 bases between. Written as DNA, the CDR3 is TGTGCCAGCAGTGGTATCCGCTTTGACAGCCACTATGGCTACACCTTC. This translates into CASSGIRFDSHYGYTF.

V and J are TRBV4-1 and TRBJ2-1; the match to TRBD2 covers 11 bases. J lost 7 bases, V lost 2 bases, and 10 bases had no gene match. Germline loops: CDR1 MGHRA, CDR2 YSYEKL. The CDR3 covers 17 residues. The CDR3 DNA is TGCGCCAGCAGCCAACAGGAACTAGCGGGAGTAAAGAATGAGCAGTTCTTC. Translated, it gives CASSQQELAGVKNEQFF.